Presented here are 21 T cell receptor beta chains from one specimen sequenced in a study of radiotherapy plus CTLA-4 blockade in lung cancer. Method: immunoSEQ multiplex PCR; TCRdb's copy keeps in-frame clones and lacks some. The data show 45,000 to 55,000 clones, roughly three quarters seen once. The material sequenced was peripheral blood, taken from a patient treated with radiotherapy plus ipilimumab. Receptors originate from a human donor with non-small cell lung cancer who had a partial response to radiotherapy plus ipilimumab.

This chain links TRBV5-8 with TRBJ2-3; no definite D call. CDR3 length: 13 amino acids. Trimming removed 6 bases at V and 0 bases at J, with 8 bases between. Germline V gene lookup returns CDR1 SGHTS and CDR2 YDEGEE. CDR3 coding DNA: TGTGCCAGCACTAGGCAAAGCACAGATACGCAGTATTTT. Its translation: CASTRQSTDTQYF.

This chain uses TRBV7-3 with TRBJ1-1; maybe TRBD1 (6 bases). Trimming took 6 bases from V and 1 from J, leaving 12 bases between them. Germline CDR1 and CDR2: SGHTA and FQGTGA. The CDR3 consists of 14 residues. Here the CDR3 reads CASRVGGGNTEAFF. CDR3 sequence (DNA): TGTGCCAGCAGGGTGGGAGGGGGGAACACTGAAGCTTTCTTT.

This chain connects TRBV5-4 to TRBJ1-2; D is perhaps TRBD1 (5 bases). This CDR3 has 14 amino acids. Looked up from germline, CDR1 is SGHNT and CDR2 is YYREEE (reference sequence). V was pared by 0 bases and J by 4 bases, with 10 bases between. The CDR3 coding sequence is TGTGCCAGCAGCTTGGGGGGGGAGGGCTATGGCTACACCTTC. Translating it yields CASSLGGEGYGYTF.

This chain connects TRBV5-4 to TRBJ2-2; 15 bases fit TRBD2. V shed 4 bases and J 4 bases; nucleotides not matched to a gene: 2. The CDR3 is made up of 16 amino acids. From germline, CDR1 is SGHNT and CDR2 YYREEE (reference sequence). As DNA, the CDR3 is TGTGCCAGCAGCAAGGGACTAGCGGGGGGCACCGGGGAGCTGTTTTTT. Translating it yields CASSKGLAGGTGELFF.

CDR3 nucleotides: TGTGCCAGCAGCGCCCGGGACAGGGGAGAGACCCAGTACTTC. Translation: CASSARDRGETQYF. The genes are TRBV5-8 and TRBJ2-5; the match to TRBD1 covers 10 bases. Germline values: CDR1 SGHTS, CDR2 YDEGEE. This CDR3 comprises 14 residues. Unmatched junction bases numbered 4, after V lost 4 bases and J lost 4 bases. Combining the CDR3 with reference TRBV5-8 and TRBJ2-5 gives the whole variable domain EAGVTQSPTHLIKTRGQQATLRCSPISGHTSVYWYQQALGLGLQFLLWYDEGEERNRGNFPPRFSGRQFPNYSSELNVNALELEDSALYLCASSARDRGETQYFGPGTRLLVL.

The chain recombines TRBV6-1 with TRBJ2-1; D is unclear. V lost 6 bases to trimming and J lost 6 bases, with 6 bases between them. CDR3 size: 11 residues. CDR1 MNHNS and CDR2 SASEGT come from the germline V gene. Written as DNA, the CDR3 is TGTGCCAGCAGCCCCCTCAATGAGCAGTTCTTC. Its protein product is CASSPLNEQFF.

In regard to this clone: As the CDR3 is not closed by the conserved phenylalanine or tryptophan, this likely results from a read error. The DNA is omitted, as the CDR3 cannot be located on it reliably, and the CDR3 follows TCRdb's listing. The chain employs TRBV28 and TRBJ1-2; the listed D gene, TRBD1, was not tested against the DNA. The CDR3 length is 12 residues, termini included. CDR1 is MDHEN, CDR2 SYDVKM, per germline. CDR3 in amino acids: CASSLLGTVWFI.

This chain uses TRBV6-5 with TRBJ1-5; D is perhaps TRBD1 (5 bases). CDR1 MNHEY and CDR2 SVGAGI come from the germline V gene. With 6 bases removed from V and 2 bases from J, the gap between germline ends came to 14 bases. The CDR3 totals 15 residues. The CDR3 sequence is CASRPGWTGNQPQHF. In DNA form, the CDR3 reads TGTGCCAGCAGGCCAGGGTGGACGGGCAATCAGCCCCAGCATTTT.

This chain uses TRBV5-1 with TRBJ2-7, with TRBD1 identical over 7 bases. V shed 2 bases and J 5 bases; nucleotides not matched to a gene: 7. Germline V gene data show CDR1 as SGHRS and CDR2 as YFSETQ. CDR3 size: 14 residues. The DNA of the CDR3 is TGCGCCAGCAGCTTTGAGACAGGGCTCAACGAGCAGTACTTC. It encodes CASSFETGLNEQYF. The variable domain in full, with the rest retrieved from reference TRBV5-1 and TRBJ2-7, is KAGVTQTPRYLIKTRGQQVTLSCSPISGHRSVSWYQQTPGQGLQFLFEYFSETQRNKGNFPGRFSGRQFSNSRSEMNVSTLELGDSALYLCASSFETGLNEQYFGPGTRLTVT.

This clone was picked up one time. The rearrangement joins TRBV11-2 to TRBJ1-1; 7 bases match TRBD1. From germline, CDR1 is SGHAT and CDR2 FQNNGV. Losses at the gene ends were 6 bases for V and 5 bases for J; bases not matched to a gene: 3. This CDR3 comprises 12 residues. CDR3 protein: CASSSGGTEAFF. Written as DNA, the CDR3 is TGTGCCAGCAGTTCAGGGGGGACTGAAGCTTTCTTT.

This sequence joins TRBV7-2 and TRBJ2-7, with unresolved D. The germline gives CDR1 SGHTA, CDR2 FQGNSA. The germline V and J ends were trimmed by 1 base and 0 bases, with 13 bases remaining between them. The CDR3 loop spans 16 amino acids. In nucleotides, the CDR3 is TGTGCCAGCAGCTTAGGTGGTACAGCCCTCTCCTACGAGCAGTACTTC. Its protein product is CASSLGGTALSYEQYF.

CDR3 protein: CASSPGLAGDTGELFF. In nucleotides, the CDR3 is TGTGCCAGCTCACCAGGACTAGCGGGGGACACCGGGGAGCTGTTTTTT. J is TRBJ2-2 and V is TRBV18; TRBD2 matches at 13 bases. The germline V gene has CDR1 KGHSH and CDR2 LQKENI. With V trimmed by 2 bases and J by 3 bases, 0 bases remained unmatched. The length of the CDR3 is 16 residues.

The chain recombines TRBV27 with TRBJ2-1, with 12 bases that match TRBD2. V dropped 4 bases and J dropped 13; count of bases not matched to a gene: 5. There are 13 residues in the CDR3. Germline V gene sequence: CDR1 MNHEY, CDR2 SMNVEV (reference sequence). The CDR3 nucleotides are TGTGCCAGCAGTTCCGGACTAGCGGGGACTCAGTTCTTC. This sequence encodes CASSSGLAGTQFF.

This chain links TRBV5-4 with TRBJ2-7; D is possibly TRBD1 (5 bases). From germline, CDR1 is SGHNT and CDR2 YYREEE (reference sequence). V lost 3 bases, J lost 6 bases, and 16 bases lay in between. The CDR3 has 14 residues. CDR3 residues: CASSSQGQPGEQYF. The CDR3 DNA follows: TGTGCCAGCAGCTCCCAGGGCCAACCGGGCGAGCAGTACTTC.

This clone turned up a few times. This sequence joins TRBV5-1 and TRBJ1-5; tentatively, D is TRBD1 (6 bases). This CDR3 has 16 amino acids. The germline V gene has CDR1 SGHRS and CDR2 YFSETQ. V lost 0 bases and J 0 bases, leaving 10 bases between the germline ends. The chain's CDR3 is CASSLDGGSSNQPQHF. The DNA for the CDR3 is TGCGCCAGCAGCTTGGATGGGGGCTCTAGCAATCAGCCCCAGCATTTT. Full variable domain (missing parts from reference TRBV5-1 and TRBJ1-5): KAGVTQTPRYLIKTRGQQVTLSCSPISGHRSVSWYQQTPGQGLQFLFEYFSETQRNKGNFPGRFSGRQFSNSRSEMNVSTLELGDSALYLCASSLDGGSSNQPQHFGDGTRLSIL.

This chain connects TRBV4-1 to TRBJ1-2, with D hard to call. Trimming stripped 0 bases from V and 7 bases from J, with 12 bases between. The CDR3 totals 14 residues. Looked up from germline, CDR1 is MGHRA and CDR2 is YSYEKL. The CDR3 spells CASSQEHSGFGYTF. As DNA, the CDR3 is TGCGCCAGCAGCCAAGAACATTCGGGGTTTGGCTACACCTTC.

The chain has TRBV5-6 and TRBJ1-1, with D unclear. This CDR3 has 16 residues. The germline V gene has CDR1 SGHDT and CDR2 YYEEEE. V was trimmed by 1 base and J by 4 bases, leaving 17 bases between them. The CDR3 nucleotides are TGTGCCAGCAGCTTGTCCGGGGTAAATTTCCGCACTGAAGCTTTCTTT. Encoded protein: CASSLSGVNFRTEAFF.

This rearrangement joins TRBV7-2 to TRBJ2-3; TRBD2 matches at 7 bases. The CDR3 sequence is 15 residues long. Trimming cost V 5 bases and J 2 bases; bases outside gene matches: 7. Germline-derived CDR1 and CDR2 are SGHTA and FQGNSA. DNA for the CDR3: TGTGCCAGCAGCCGGGACGGGGGGAACACAGATACGCAGTATTTT. Protein: CASSRDGGNTDTQYF. Complete variable domain (other parts from reference TRBV7-2 and TRBJ2-3): GAGVSQSPSNKVTEKGKDVELRCDPISGHTALYWYRQSLGQGLEFLIYFQGNSAPDKSGLPSDRFSAERTGGSVSTLTIQRTQQEDSAVYLCASSRDGGNTDTQYFGPGTRLTVL.

This clone was detected only a few times. V and J are TRBV15 and TRBJ2-3; 8 bases agree with TRBD2. The CDR3 has 16 amino acids. Per the germline V gene, CDR1 is LNHNV and CDR2 is YYDKDF (reference sequence). The V gene end was trimmed by 3 bases and the J gene end by 2 bases; junction bases not matched to a gene: 7. This CDR3 is CATSRKAGAVTDTQYF. In nucleotides, the CDR3 is TGTGCCACCAGCAGGAAAGCGGGGGCCGTCACAGATACGCAGTATTTT.

This sequence joins TRBV19 and TRBJ1-1; D is unresolved. Trimming left V 6 bases short and J 6 bases short, with 14 bases between. CDR1 and CDR2 (germline): LNHDA, SQIVND (reference sequence). This CDR3 region has 13 residues. The CDR3 reads CASRATGGAEAFF. The CDR3 nucleotides are TGTGCCAGTAGGGCCACCGGAGGCGCTGAAGCTTTCTTT.

The V and J genes are TRBV14 and TRBJ2-2, with 9 bases matching TRBD1. Germline V gene data show CDR1 as SGHDN and CDR2 as FVKESK. CDR3 length: 16 residues. With 3 bases clipped from V and 3 bases from J, the junction kept 5 bases outside the gene matches. The CDR3 DNA reads TGTGCCAGCAGCCAGGTGGACAGGGGTTACACCGGGGAGCTGTTTTTT. This codes for CASSQVDRGYTGELFF.